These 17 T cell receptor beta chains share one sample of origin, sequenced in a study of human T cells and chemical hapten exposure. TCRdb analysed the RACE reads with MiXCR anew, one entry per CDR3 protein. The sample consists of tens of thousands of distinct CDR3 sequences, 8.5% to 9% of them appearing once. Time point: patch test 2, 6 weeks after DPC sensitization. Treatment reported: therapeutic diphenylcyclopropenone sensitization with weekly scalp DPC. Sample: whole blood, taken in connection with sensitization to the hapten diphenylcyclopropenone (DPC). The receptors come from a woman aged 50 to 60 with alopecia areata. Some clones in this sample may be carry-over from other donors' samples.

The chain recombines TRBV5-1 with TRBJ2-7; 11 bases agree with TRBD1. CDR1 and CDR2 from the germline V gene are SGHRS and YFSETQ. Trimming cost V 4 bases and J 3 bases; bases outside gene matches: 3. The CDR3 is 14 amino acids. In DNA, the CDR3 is TGCGCCAGCAGCCTGGGACAGGGGGACTACGAGCAGTACTTC. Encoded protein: CASSLGQGDYEQYF.

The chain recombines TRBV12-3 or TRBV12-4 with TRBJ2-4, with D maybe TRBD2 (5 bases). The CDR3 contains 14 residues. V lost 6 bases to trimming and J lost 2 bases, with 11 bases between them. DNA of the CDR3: TGTGCCAGCAGCGACGGGATTTCCAAAAACATTCAGTACTTC. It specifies CASSDGISKNIQYF.

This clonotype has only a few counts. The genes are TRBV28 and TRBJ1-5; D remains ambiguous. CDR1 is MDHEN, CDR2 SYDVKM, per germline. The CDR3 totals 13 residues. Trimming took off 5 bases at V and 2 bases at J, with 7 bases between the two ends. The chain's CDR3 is CASSPQGNQPQHF. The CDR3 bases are TGTGCCAGCAGTCCCCAGGGCAATCAGCCCCAGCATTTT.

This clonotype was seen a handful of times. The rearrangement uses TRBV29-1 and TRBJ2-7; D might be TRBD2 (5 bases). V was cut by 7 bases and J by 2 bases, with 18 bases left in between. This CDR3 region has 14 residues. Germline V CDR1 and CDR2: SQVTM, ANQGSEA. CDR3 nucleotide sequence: TGCAGCGCCAAAAACGTCGGGGAAACCTACGAGCAGTACTTC. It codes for CSAKNVGETYEQYF.

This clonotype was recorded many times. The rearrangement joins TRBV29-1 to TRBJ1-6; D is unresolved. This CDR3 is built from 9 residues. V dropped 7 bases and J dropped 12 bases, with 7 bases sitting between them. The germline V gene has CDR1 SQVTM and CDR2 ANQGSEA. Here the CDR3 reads CSGDGPLHF. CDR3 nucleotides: TGCAGCGGCGACGGACCCCTCCACTTT.

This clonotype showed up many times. As DNA, the CDR3 is TGCAGCGCCTCTGACTACAATGAGCAGTTCTTC. Protein: CSASDYNEQFF. This chain connects TRBV29-1 to TRBJ2-1, with D uncertain. CDR3 length equals 11 residues. Germline V gene data show CDR1 as SQVTM and CDR2 as ANQGSEA. V was clipped by 7 bases and J by 3 bases, with 7 bases between them.

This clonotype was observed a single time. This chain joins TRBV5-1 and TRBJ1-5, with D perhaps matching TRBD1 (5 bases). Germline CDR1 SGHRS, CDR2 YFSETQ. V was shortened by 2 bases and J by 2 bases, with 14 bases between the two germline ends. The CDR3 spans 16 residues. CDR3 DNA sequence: TGCGCCAGCAGCTTAGGCTCGGGGCAGGGCAATCAGCCCCAGCATTTT. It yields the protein CASSLGSGQGNQPQHF.

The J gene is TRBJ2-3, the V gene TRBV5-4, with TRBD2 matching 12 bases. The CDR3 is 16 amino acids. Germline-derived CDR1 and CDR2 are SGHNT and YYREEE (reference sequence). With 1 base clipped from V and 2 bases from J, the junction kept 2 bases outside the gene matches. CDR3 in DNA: TGTGCCAGCAGCTTGTGGACTAGCGGGGTCACAGATACGCAGTATTTT. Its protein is CASSLWTSGVTDTQYF.

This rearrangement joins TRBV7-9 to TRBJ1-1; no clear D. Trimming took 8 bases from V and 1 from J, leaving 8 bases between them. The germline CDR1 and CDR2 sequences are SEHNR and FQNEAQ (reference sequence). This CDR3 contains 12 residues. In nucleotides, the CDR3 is TGTGCCAGCGCCCGAGAGAACACTGAAGCTTTCTTT. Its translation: CASARENTEAFF.

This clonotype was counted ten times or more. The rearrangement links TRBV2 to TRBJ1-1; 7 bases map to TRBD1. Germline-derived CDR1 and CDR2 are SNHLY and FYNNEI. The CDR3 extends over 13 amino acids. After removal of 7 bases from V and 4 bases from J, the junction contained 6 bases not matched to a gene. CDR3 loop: CASTPTGSTEAFF. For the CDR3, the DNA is TGTGCCAGCACCCCGACAGGGTCCACTGAAGCTTTCTTT.

DNA for the CDR3: TGTGCCAGCAGCCCGTCGAGCAGGGGGGACTACGAGCAGTACTTC. Translation gives CASSPSSRGDYEQYF. The J gene is TRBJ2-7, the V gene TRBV7-2; possible D gene TRBD1, 7 bases. Germline V gives CDR1 SGHTA, CDR2 FQGNSA. V shed 5 bases and J shed 3 bases, with 17 bases lying between them. The CDR3 consists of 15 residues.

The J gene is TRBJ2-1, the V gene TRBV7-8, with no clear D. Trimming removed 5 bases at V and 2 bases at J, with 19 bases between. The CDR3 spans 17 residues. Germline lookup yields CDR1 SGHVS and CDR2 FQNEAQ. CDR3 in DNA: TGTGCCAGCAGCCCCAGCCTGACGAGCCGCCCCTACAATGAGCAGTTCTTC. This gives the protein CASSPSLTSRPYNEQFF.

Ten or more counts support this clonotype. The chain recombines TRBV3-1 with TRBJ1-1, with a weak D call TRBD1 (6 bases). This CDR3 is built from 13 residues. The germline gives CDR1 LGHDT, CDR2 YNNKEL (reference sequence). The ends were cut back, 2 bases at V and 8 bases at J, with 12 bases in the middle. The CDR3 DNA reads TGTGCCAGCAGCCAAAGGGGGTCTGGGGAAGCTTTCTTT. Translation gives CASSQRGSGEAFF.

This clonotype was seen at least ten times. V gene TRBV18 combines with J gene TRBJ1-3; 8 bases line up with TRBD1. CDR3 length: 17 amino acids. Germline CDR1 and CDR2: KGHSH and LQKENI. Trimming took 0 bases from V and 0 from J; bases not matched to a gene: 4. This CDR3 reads CASSPPGQGHSGNTIYF. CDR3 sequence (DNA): TGTGCCAGCTCACCACCCGGACAGGGCCACTCTGGAAACACCATATATTTT.

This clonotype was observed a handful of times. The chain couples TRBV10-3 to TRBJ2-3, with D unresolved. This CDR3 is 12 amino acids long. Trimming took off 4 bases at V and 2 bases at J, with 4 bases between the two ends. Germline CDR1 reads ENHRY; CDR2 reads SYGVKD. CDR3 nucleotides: TGTGCCATCAGTGGGGACACAGATACGCAGTATTTT. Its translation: CAISGDTDTQYF.

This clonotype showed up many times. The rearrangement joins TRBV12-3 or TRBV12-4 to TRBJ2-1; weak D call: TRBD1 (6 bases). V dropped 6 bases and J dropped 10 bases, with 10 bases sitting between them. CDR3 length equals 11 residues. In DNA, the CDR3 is TGTGCCAGCAGCTCGACAGGCGAGCAGTTCTTC. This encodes CASSSTGEQFF.

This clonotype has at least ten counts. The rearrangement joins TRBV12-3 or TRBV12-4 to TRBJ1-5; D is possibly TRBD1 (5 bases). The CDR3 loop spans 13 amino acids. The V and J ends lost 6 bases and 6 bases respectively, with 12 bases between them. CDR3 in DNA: TGTGCCAGCAGCCGGGGGAGACCTCAGCCCCAGCATTTT. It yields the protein CASSRGRPQPQHF.